Listed below are T cell receptor beta chains from one sample, sequenced in a study of CD8 T cells in ankylosing spondylitis. One entry per CDR3 protein, called by TCRdb with MiXCR from the 5' RACE reads. This table has 330,000 or so distinct CDR3 sequences, 6.5% to 10% appearing once. Specimen: blood, either unsorted or a sorted T cell fraction (not recorded which). The receptors were sampled from a male donor with ankylosing spondylitis. Both conserved end residues are part of each CDR3. A D gene is named only where the DNA matches it firmly. Clone size appears in some rows only: once, few, many, or a class for an expanded clone.

clone_size	j_call	v_call	d_call	cdr3_aa	cdr3_nt
many	TRBJ2-3	TRBV24-1	NA	CATTKARTVDTQYF	TGTGCCACCACAAAGGCACGGACAGTGGATACGCAGTATTTT
NA	TRBJ2-7	TRBV6-1	TRBD2	CASTPRLPTSDSYEQYF	TGTGCCAGCACCCCTCGCCTCCCGACTAGCGACTCCTACGAGCAGTACTTC
few	TRBJ2-1	TRBV20-1	NA	CSARVAMSPLGDEQFF	TGCAGTGCTAGAGTTGCGATGTCCCCCCTAGGTGATGAGCAGTTCTTC
NA	TRBJ1-5	TRBV28	TRBD1	CASSLYSGGGQPQHF	TGTGCCAGCAGTTTATACTCAGGGGGCGGTCAGCCCCAGCATTTT
many	TRBJ2-1	TRBV5-1	NA	CASSLQADTYNEQFF	TGCGCCAGCAGCTTACAAGCGGATACCTACAATGAGCAGTTCTTC
few	TRBJ1-2	TRBV28	NA	CASSSDRISYTF	TGTGCCAGCAGTTCTGACAGGATTAGCTACACCTTC
NA	TRBJ2-1	TRBV29-1	TRBD2	CSVDSPSGSGYNEQFF	TGCAGCGTTGATTCCCCTAGCGGGAGCGGCTACAATGAGCAGTTCTTC
few	TRBJ1-6	TRBV25-1	NA	CASRAGSSPLHF	TGTGCCAGCAGGGCAGGGTCTTCACCCCTCCACTTT
few	TRBJ1-2	TRBV6-1	NA	CASGRLEVGGYTF	TGTGCCAGCGGTAGACTGGAAGTAGGTGGCTACACCTTC
NA	TRBJ2-7	TRBV29-1	NA	CSAEGRVGKQYF	TGCAGCGCCGAGGGCCGAGTGGGGAAGCAGTACTTC
NA	TRBJ1-6	TRBV7-9	TRBD1	CASRGEGTENSPLHF	TGTGCCAGCAGGGGAGAGGGGACAGAGAATTCACCCCTCCACTTT
many	TRBJ2-3	TRBV21-1	NA	CASSKWDRGDTDTQYF	TGTGCCAGCAGCAAGTGGGACAGGGGTGACACAGATACGCAGTATTTT
few	TRBJ2-5	TRBV5-6	NA	CASSTVGREETQYF	TGTGCCAGCAGCACCGTTGGTAGGGAAGAGACCCAGTACTTC
NA	TRBJ2-2	TRBV2	NA	CASSGTGANTGELFF	TGTGCCAGCAGTGGGACGGGAGCGAACACCGGGGAGCTGTTTTTT
many	TRBJ2-2	TRBV6-1	TRBD1	CASSTGTEDTGELFF	TGTGCCAGCAGTACCGGGACAGAAGACACCGGGGAGCTGTTTTTT
many	TRBJ1-4	TRBV29-1	NA	CSALSGAAATNEKLFF	TGCAGCGCTCTATCAGGAGCGGCAGCAACTAATGAAAAACTGTTTTTT
NA	TRBJ2-1	TRBV4-2	TRBD2	CASSQVSWGSGDEQFF	TGTGCCAGCAGCCAAGTTTCTTGGGGGAGCGGGGATGAGCAGTTCTTC
NA	TRBJ2-2	TRBV24-1	TRBD2	CATSALAGGPGTGELFF	TGTGCCACCAGTGCGCTAGCGGGAGGGCCTGGCACCGGGGAGCTGTTTTTT
few	TRBJ2-7	TRBV20-1	NA	CSAPEASGATYEQYF	TGCAGTGCACCCGAGGCTTCGGGGGCCACCTACGAGCAGTACTTC
NA	TRBJ2-5	TRBV14	TRBD2	CASSQGGTSLTETQYF	TGTGCCAGCAGCCAAGGGGGGACTAGCCTTACAGAGACCCAGTACTTC
NA	TRBJ2-5	TRBV29-1	TRBD1	CSVARDRSQETQYF	TGCAGCGTTGCCCGGGACAGATCCCAAGAGACCCAGTACTTC
NA	TRBJ2-7	TRBV11-1	NA	CATRDSMEYEQYF	TGTGCGACTAGGGACAGTATGGAATACGAGCAGTACTTC
few	TRBJ2-5	TRBV7-9	TRBD2	CASIAPGTRLLQTQYF	TGTGCCAGCATCGCTCCGGGGACTAGGCTCCTGCAGACCCAGTACTTC
many	TRBJ2-7	TRBV2	TRBD2	CASSEGWLAETKQYF	TGTGCCAGCAGTGAAGGGTGGCTAGCGGAAACAAAGCAGTACTTC
many	TRBJ2-2	TRBV5-1	NA	CASSLEGRTGELFF	TGCGCCAGCAGCTTGGAGGGTCGGACCGGGGAGCTGTTTTTT
many	TRBJ2-5	TRBV20-1	NA	CSASEWNQETQYF	TGCAGTGCCTCGGAGTGGAACCAAGAGACCCAGTACTTC
many	TRBJ1-5	TRBV18	NA	CASADSLNQPQHF	TGTGCCAGCGCCGACAGCCTCAATCAGCCCCAGCATTTT
NA	TRBJ2-1	TRBV20-1	NA	CSARGGASYNEQFF	TGCAGTGCTAGGGGGGGGGCCTCCTACAATGAGCAGTTCTTC
NA	TRBJ2-3	TRBV12-3/TRBV12-4	NA	CASTSGPLGFADTQYF	TGTGCCAGCACCTCGGGACCCCTCGGTTTCGCAGATACGCAGTATTTT
NA	TRBJ1-1	TRBV3-1	NA	CASSQVANTEAFF	TGTGCCAGCAGCCAAGTGGCGAACACTGAAGCTTTCTTT
NA	TRBJ2-7	TRBV20-1	NA	CSARGTIYEQYF	TGCAGTGCTAGAGGGACAATCTACGAGCAGTACTTC
few	TRBJ1-2	TRBV27	NA	CASSKTSNYGYTF	TGTGCCAGCAGTAAGACATCTAACTATGGCTACACCTTC
NA	TRBJ2-1	TRBV6-6	NA	CASSYIRGNEQFF	TGTGCCAGCAGTTACATCCGGGGCAATGAGCAGTTCTTC
many	TRBJ2-5	TRBV20-1	NA	CSANPLARETQYF	TGCAGTGCTAATCCCCTAGCGAGGGAGACCCAGTACTTC
NA	TRBJ2-3	TRBV2	NA	CASSERQRPTDTQYF	TGTGCCAGCAGTGAACGCCAGAGACCCACAGATACGCAGTATTTT
NA	TRBJ1-6	TRBV12-3/TRBV12-4	NA	CASSSVLAPNSPLHF	TGTGCCAGCAGTTCAGTCCTTGCGCCAAATTCACCCCTCCACTTT
NA	TRBJ2-4	TRBV5-6	NA	CASSYVGQSAKNIQYF	TGTGCCAGCAGCTACGTAGGACAGTCCGCCAAAAACATTCAGTACTTC
NA	TRBJ2-2	TRBV12-3/TRBV12-4	TRBD1	CASRAGGGELFF	TGTGCCAGCAGGGCAGGGGGAGGGGAGCTGTTTTTT
many	TRBJ2-2	TRBV6-2/TRBV6-3	NA	CASSYGPRGFMNTGELFF	TGTGCCAGCAGTTACGGGCCTCGGGGGTTTATGAACACCGGGGAGCTGTTTTTT
few	TRBJ2-3	TRBV5-1	TRBD1	CASSIQTGRSTDTQYF	TGCGCCAGCAGCATTCAGACAGGGAGAAGCACAGATACGCAGTATTTT
NA	TRBJ2-4	TRBV12-3/TRBV12-4	NA	CASSQQGTKNIQYF	TGTGCCAGCAGTCAACAGGGAACCAAAAACATTCAGTACTTC
many	TRBJ2-1	TRBV12-3/TRBV12-4	TRBD2	CASRGLAGGSYNEQFF	TGTGCCAGCAGGGGACTAGCGGGAGGCTCCTACAATGAGCAGTTCTTC
NA	TRBJ2-7	TRBV2	TRBD1	CASSAGVPGQGALTHEQYF	TGTGCCAGCAGTGCGGGAGTCCCGGGACAGGGGGCGCTTACCCACGAGCAGTACTTC
many	TRBJ2-2	TRBV29-1	NA	CSVPLGTGELFF	TGCAGCGTCCCTTTAGGCACCGGGGAGCTGTTTTTT
NA	TRBJ1-5	TRBV20-1	NA	CSAPQTAIDQPQHF	TGCAGTGCTCCCCAGACAGCTATCGATCAGCCCCAGCATTTT
NA	TRBJ2-1	TRBV20-1	TRBD1	CSARRDRLSNNEQFF	TGCAGTGCTAGACGGGACAGACTTTCGAACAATGAGCAGTTCTTC
few	TRBJ1-1	TRBV5-8	TRBD1	CASSPGTGRSFF	TGTGCCAGCAGCCCCGGGACAGGGAGGTCTTTCTTT
few	TRBJ1-5	TRBV7-2	NA	CASSSGQYQPQHF	TGTGCCAGCAGCTCCGGACAGTATCAGCCCCAGCATTTT
NA	TRBJ2-5	TRBV24-1	NA	CATSDAGHQETQYF	TGTGCCACCAGTGATGCGGGACACCAAGAGACCCAGTACTTC
many	TRBJ2-3	TRBV29-1	TRBD2	CSVPSGSISTDTQYF	TGCAGCGTTCCTAGCGGGAGCATCAGCACAGATACGCAGTATTTT
NA	TRBJ2-7	TRBV28	TRBD1	CASSLSWTGHLYEQYF	TGTGCCAGCAGTTTATCTTGGACAGGGCATCTCTACGAGCAGTACTTC
NA	TRBJ2-7	TRBV25-1	NA	CASSGSAGWDEQYF	TGTGCCAGCAGTGGCAGCGCTGGTTGGGACGAGCAGTACTTC
many	TRBJ2-7	TRBV4-3	TRBD1	CASSQEAGGYEQYF	TGCGCCAGCAGCCAAGAAGCAGGGGGCTACGAGCAGTACTTC
many	TRBJ1-1	TRBV29-1	TRBD1	CSGRPGGGGTEAFF	TGCAGCGGACGTCCAGGGGGCGGTGGAACTGAAGCTTTCTTT
many	TRBJ2-1	TRBV29-1	TRBD1	CSARTGGYEQFF	TGCAGCGCCCGGACAGGGGGGTATGAGCAGTTCTTC
NA	TRBJ2-7	TRBV7-2	TRBD2	CASSFSGGRGIQQYF	TGTGCCAGCAGCTTCTCTGGCGGGAGGGGGATCCAGCAGTACTTC
NA	TRBJ2-7	TRBV10-2	TRBD1	CASSLRDRGDYEQYF	TGCGCCAGCAGTCTCCGGGACAGGGGGGACTACGAGCAGTACTTC
few	TRBJ2-3	TRBV7-8	NA	CASSSRDGRTDTQYF	TGTGCCAGCAGCTCCCGGGACGGACGCACAGATACGCAGTATTTT
NA	TRBJ2-7	TRBV4-1	NA	CASSQGPPYEQYF	TGCGCCAGCAGCCAAGGGCCCCCCTACGAGCAGTACTTC
few	TRBJ2-3	TRBV28	NA	CASSLLDHTDTQYF	TGTGCCAGCAGTTTGTTGGACCACACAGATACGCAGTATTTT